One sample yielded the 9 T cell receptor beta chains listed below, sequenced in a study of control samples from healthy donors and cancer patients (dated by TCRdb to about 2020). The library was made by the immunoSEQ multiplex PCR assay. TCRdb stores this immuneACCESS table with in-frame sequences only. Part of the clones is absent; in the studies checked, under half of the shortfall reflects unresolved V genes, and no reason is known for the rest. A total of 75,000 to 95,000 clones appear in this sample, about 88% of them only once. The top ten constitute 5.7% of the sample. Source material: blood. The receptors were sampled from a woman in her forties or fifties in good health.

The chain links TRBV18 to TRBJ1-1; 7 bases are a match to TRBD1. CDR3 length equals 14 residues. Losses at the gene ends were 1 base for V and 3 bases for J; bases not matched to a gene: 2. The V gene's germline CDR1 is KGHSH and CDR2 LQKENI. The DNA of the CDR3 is TGTGCCAGCTCACCACAGGGGGCGGACACTGAAGCTTTCTTT. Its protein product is CASSPQGADTEAFF.

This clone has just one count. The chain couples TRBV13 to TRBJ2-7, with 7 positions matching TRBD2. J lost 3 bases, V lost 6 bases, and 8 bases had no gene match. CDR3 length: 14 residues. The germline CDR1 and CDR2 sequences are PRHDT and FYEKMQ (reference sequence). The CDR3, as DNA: TGTGCCAGCAGTTCAGCAGCGGGGAACTACGAGCAGTACTTC. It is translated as CASSSAAGNYEQYF. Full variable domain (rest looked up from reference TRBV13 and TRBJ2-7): AAGVIQSPRHLIKEKRETATLKCYPIPRHDTVYWYQQGPGQDPQFLISFYEKMQSDKGSIPDRFSAQQFSDYHSELNMSSLELGDSALYFCASSSAAGNYEQYFGPGTRLTVT.

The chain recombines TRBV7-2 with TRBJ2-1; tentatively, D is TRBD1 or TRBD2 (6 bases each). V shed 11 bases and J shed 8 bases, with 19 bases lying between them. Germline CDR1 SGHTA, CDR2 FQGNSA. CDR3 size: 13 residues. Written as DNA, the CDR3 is TGTGCCGGCCGGAAGGGGGGAGTCCATGAGCAGTTCTTC. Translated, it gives CAGRKGGVHEQFF.

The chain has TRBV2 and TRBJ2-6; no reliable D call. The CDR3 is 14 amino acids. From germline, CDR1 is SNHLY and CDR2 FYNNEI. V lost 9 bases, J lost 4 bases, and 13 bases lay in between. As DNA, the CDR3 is TGTGCCAGTGAGGTAGTGGCCGGGGCCAACGTCCTGACTTTC. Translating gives CASEVVAGANVLTF.

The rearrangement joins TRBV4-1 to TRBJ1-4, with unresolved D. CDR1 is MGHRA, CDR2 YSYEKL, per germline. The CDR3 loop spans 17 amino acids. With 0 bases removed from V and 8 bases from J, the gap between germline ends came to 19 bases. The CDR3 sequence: CASSQDEDMSSSEKLFF. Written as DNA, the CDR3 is TGCGCCAGCAGCCAAGATGAAGACATGTCATCTAGCGAAAAACTGTTTTTT.

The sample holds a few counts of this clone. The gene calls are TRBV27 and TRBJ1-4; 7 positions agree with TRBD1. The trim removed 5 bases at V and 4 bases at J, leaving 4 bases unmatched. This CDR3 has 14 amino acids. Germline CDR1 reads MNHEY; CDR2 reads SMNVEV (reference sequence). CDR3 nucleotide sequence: TGTGCCAGCAGTCTCGACAGGGTTAATGAAAAACTGTTTTTT. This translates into CASSLDRVNEKLFF.

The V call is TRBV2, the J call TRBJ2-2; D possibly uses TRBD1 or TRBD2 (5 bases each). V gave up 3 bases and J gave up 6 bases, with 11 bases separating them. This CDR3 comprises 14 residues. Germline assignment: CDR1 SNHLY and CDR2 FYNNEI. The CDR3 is CASSDGTPSGELFF. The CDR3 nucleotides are TGTGCCAGCAGTGACGGGACCCCCTCCGGGGAGCTGTTTTTT. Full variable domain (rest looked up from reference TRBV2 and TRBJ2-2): EPEVTQTPSHQVTQMGQEVILRCVPISNHLYFYWYRQILGQKVEFLVSFYNNEISEKSEIFDDQFSVERPDGSNFTLKIRSTKLEDSAMYFCASSDGTPSGELFFGEGSRLTVL.

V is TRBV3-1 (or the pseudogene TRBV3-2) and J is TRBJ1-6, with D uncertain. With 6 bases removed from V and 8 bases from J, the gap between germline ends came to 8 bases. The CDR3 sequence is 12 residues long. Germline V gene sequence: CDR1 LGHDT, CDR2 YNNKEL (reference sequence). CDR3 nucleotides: TGTGCCAGCAGAGGGTGGGATTCACCCCTCCACTTT. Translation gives CASRGWDSPLHF.

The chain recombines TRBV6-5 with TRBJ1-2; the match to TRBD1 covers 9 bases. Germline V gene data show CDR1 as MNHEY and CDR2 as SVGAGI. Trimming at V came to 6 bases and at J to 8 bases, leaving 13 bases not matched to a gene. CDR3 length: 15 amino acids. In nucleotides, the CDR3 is TGTGCCAGCAGAGCCGGGACAGGGATTTCTAAGGGCTACACCTTC. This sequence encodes CASRAGTGISKGYTF.